Detailed here is one T cell receptor (beta chain). These data belong to a study of OX40 agonist ivuxolimab in advanced cancers. Produced via immunoSEQ multiplex PCR; TCRdb's table is partial and in-frame only. The sample lists tens of thousands of clones, about nine tenths occurring once. The CDR3 loop spans 15 amino acids. Sequenced here: CD4+ or CD8+ T cells sorted from blood, sampled in a trial of the OX40 agonist ivuxolimab. J is TRBJ1-2 and V is TRBV21-1. TRBV21-1 is a listed pseudogene. The source is an adult with an advanced solid tumor such as melanoma, head and neck, liver or kidney cancer. CDR3 sequence: CASSKERGVLGGYTF. CDR3 in DNA: TGTGCCAGCAGCAAAGAAAGAGGGGTGCTAGGTGGCTACACCTTC.